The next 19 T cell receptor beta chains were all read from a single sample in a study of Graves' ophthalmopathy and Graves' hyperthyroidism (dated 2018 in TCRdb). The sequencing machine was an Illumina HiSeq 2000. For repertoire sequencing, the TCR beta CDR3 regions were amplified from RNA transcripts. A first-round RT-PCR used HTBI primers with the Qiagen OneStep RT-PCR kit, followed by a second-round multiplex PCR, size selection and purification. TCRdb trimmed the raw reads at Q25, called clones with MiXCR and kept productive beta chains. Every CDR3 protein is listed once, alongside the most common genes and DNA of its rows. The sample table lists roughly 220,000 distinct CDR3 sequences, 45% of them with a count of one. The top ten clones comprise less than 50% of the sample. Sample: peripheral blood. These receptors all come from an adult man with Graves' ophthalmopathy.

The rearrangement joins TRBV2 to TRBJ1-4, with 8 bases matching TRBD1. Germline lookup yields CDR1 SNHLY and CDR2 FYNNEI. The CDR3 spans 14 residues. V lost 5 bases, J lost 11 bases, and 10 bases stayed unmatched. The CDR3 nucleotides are TGTGCCAGCAGTCCCGGACAGGGATCGCGGAAACTGTTTTTT. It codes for CASSPGQGSRKLFF.

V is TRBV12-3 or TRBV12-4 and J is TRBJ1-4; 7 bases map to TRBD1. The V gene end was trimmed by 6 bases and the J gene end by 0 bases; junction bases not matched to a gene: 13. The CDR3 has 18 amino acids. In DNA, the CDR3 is TGTGCCAGCAGCGGACGCCGGGACAGTTTTCCAACTAATGAAAAACTGTTTTTT. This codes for CASSGRRDSFPTNEKLFF.

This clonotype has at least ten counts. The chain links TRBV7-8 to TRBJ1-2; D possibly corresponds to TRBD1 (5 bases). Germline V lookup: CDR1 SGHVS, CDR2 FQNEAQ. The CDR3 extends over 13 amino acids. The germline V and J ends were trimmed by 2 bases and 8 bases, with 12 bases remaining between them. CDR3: CASSLTGTEGYTF. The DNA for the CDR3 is TGTGCCAGCAGCTTAACCGGGACCGAGGGCTACACCTTC. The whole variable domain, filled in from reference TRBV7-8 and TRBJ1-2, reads GAGVSQSPRYKVAKRGQDVALRCDPISGHVSLFWYQQALGQGPEFLTYFQNEAQLDKSGLPSDRFFAERPEGSVSTLKIQRTQQEDSAVYLCASSLTGTEGYTFGSGTRLTVV.

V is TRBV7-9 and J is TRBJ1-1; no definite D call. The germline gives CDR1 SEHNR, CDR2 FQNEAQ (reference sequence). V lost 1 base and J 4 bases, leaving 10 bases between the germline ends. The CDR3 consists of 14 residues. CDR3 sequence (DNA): TGTGCCAGCAGCTTAGAGTACTTAGGCACTGAAGCTTTCTTT. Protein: CASSLEYLGTEAFF.

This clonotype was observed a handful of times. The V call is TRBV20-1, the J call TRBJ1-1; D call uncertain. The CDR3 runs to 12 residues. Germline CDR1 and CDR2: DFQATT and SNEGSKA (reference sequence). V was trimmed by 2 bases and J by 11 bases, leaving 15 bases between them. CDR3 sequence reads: CSARYSVRKAFF. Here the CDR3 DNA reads TGCAGTGCTAGATATTCAGTGCGTAAGGCTTTCTTT.

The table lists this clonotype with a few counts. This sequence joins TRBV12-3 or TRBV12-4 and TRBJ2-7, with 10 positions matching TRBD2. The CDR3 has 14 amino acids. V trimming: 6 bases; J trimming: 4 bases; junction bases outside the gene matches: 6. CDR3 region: CASSRQTSGYEQYF. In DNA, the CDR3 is TGTGCCAGCAGCCGGCAGACTAGCGGGTACGAGCAGTACTTC.

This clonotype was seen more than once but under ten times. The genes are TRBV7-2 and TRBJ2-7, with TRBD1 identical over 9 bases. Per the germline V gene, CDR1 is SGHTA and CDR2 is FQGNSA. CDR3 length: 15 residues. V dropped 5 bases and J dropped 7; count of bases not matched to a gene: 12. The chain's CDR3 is CASSPRTGVPTEQYF. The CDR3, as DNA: TGTGCCAGCAGCCCACGGACAGGGGTACCTACTGAGCAGTACTTC. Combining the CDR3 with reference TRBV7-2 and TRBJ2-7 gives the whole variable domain GAGVSQSPSNKVTEKGKDVELRCDPISGHTALYWYRQSLGQGLEFLIYFQGNSAPDKSGLPSDRFSAERTGGSVSTLTIQRTQQEDSAVYLCASSPRTGVPTEQYFGPGTRLTVT.

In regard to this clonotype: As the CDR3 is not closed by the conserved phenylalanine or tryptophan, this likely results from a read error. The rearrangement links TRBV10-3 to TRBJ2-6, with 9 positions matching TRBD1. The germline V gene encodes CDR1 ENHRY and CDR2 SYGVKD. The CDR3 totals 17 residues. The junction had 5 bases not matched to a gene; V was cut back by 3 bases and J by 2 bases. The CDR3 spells CAISDGTGYTGANVLTL. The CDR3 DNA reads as TGTGCCATCAGTGATGGGACAGGGTATACTGGGGCCAACGTCCTGACTCTC.

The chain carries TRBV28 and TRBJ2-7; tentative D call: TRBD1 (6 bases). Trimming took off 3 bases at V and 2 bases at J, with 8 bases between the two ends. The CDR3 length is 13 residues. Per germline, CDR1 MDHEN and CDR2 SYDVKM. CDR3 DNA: TGTGCCAGCAGTTTCGGGGACACCTACGAGCAGTACTTC. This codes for CASSFGDTYEQYF.

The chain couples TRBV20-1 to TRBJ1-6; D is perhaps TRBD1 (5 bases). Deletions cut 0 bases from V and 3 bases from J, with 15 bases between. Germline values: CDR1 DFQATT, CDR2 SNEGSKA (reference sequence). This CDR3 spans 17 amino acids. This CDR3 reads CSARDLFAQGYNSPLHF. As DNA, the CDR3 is TGCAGTGCTAGAGATCTTTTCGCTCAGGGCTATAATTCACCCCTCCACTTT.

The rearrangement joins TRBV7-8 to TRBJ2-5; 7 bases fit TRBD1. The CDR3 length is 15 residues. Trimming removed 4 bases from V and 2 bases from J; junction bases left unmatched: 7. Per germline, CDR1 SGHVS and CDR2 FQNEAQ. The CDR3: CASSSGQLGQETQYF. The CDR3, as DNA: TGTGCCAGCAGCTCGGGACAGTTGGGGCAAGAGACCCAGTACTTC. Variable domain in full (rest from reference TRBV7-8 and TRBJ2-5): GAGVSQSPRYKVAKRGQDVALRCDPISGHVSLFWYQQALGQGPEFLTYFQNEAQLDKSGLPSDRFFAERPEGSVSTLKIQRTQQEDSAVYLCASSSGQLGQETQYFGPGTRLLVL.

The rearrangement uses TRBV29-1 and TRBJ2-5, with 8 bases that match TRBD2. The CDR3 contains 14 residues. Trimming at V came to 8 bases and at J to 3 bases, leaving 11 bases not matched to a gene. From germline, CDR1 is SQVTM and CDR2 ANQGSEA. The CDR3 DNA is TGCAGCAGCCTAAGGGGGACTAGTGAAGAGACCCAGTACTTC. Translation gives CSSLRGTSEETQYF.

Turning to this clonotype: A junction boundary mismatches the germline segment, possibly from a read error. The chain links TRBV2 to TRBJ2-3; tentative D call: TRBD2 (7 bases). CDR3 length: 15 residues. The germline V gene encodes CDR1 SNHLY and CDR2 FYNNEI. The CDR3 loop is CASSLGGGPRDTQYF. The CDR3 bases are TGCGCCAGCAGCCTAGGGGGAGGGCCCCGGGATACGCAGTATTTT.

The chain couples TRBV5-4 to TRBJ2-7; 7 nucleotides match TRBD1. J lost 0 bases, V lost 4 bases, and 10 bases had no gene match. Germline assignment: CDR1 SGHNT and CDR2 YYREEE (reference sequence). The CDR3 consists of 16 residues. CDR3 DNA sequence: TGTGCCAGCAGCCCAAACCCGGGACAGAGCTCCTACGAGCAGTACTTC. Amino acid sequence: CASSPNPGQSSYEQYF.

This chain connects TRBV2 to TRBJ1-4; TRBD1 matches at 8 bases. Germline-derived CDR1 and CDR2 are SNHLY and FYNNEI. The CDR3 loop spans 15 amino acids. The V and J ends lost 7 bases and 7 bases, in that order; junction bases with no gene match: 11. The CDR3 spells CASTSVTGGFEKLFF. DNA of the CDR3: TGTGCCAGCACCTCGGTTACAGGGGGTTTTGAAAAACTGTTTTTT.

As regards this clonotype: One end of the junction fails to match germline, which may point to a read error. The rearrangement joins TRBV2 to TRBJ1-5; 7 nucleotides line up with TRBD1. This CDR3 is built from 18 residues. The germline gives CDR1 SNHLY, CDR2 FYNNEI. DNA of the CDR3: TGCGCCAGCAGCCAAGACGACCCCACAGGGGCGCGAAATCAGCCCCAGCATTTT. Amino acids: CASSQDDPTGARNQPQHF.

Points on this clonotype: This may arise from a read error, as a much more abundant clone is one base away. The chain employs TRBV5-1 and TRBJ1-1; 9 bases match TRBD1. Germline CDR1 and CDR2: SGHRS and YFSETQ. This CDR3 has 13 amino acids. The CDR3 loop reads CAGRQGGNTEAFF. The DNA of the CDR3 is TGCGCCGGCAGACAGGGGGGGAACACTGAAGCTTTCTTT.

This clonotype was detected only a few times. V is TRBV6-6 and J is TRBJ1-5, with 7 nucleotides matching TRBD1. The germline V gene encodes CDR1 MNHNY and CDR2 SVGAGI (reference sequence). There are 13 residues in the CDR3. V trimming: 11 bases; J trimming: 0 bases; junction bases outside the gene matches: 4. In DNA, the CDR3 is TGTGCCGGATCAGGGGGTAGCAATCAGCCCCAGCATTTT. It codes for CAGSGGSNQPQHF.

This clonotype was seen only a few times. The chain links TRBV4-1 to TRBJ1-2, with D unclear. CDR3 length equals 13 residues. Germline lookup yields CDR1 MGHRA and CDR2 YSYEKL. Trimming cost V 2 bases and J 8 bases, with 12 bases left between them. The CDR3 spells CASSQYGRRGYTF. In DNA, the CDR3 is TGCGCCAGCAGCCAATACGGGAGACGGGGCTACACCTTC.